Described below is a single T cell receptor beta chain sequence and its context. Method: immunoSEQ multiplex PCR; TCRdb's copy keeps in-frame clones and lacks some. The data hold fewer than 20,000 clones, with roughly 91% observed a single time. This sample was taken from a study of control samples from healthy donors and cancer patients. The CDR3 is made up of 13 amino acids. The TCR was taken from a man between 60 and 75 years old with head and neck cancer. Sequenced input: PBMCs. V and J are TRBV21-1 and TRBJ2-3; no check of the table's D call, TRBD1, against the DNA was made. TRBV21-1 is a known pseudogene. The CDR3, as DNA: TGTGCCAGCCGGGACAGGGGGTCAGATACGCAGTATTTT. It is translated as CASRDRGSDTQYF.